The next 10 T cell receptor beta chains were all read from a single sample in a study of T cell repertoires in cytomegalovirus infection. The antigens these receptors bind are not known. TCRdb analysed the reads with MiXCR anew, one entry per CDR3 protein. Found here are some 900,000 distinct CDR3 sequences, roughly 33% of them singletons; the top ten hold 9.5% to 15%. The sample in question was cultured CD8+ T cells from PBMCs, obtained from culture after CMV antigen stimulation. These receptors came from a human donor in good health (CMV status not recorded). Some clones in this sample may be carry-over from other donors' samples.

Concerning this clonotype: A much bigger clone sits one base away, suggesting this may be a read error. The chain recombines TRBV10-3 with TRBJ2-3; D not resolved. Germline V lookup: CDR1 ENHRY, CDR2 SYGVKD. Trimming cost V 8 bases and J 0 bases, with 27 bases left between them. The CDR3 covers 19 residues. The CDR3 nucleotides read TGTGCCATCCGGGTCCTACTCCCTACCAGCAGGAGTAGCACAGATACGCAGTATTTT. Protein product: CAIRVLLPTSRSSTDTQYF.

This clonotype was detected a few times. The chain is built from TRBV6-1 and TRBJ1-1, with D possibly matching TRBD1 (6 bases). The CDR3 is 15 residues long. Germline CDR1 is MNHNS and CDR2 is SASEGT. Trimming pared 3 bases from V and 0 bases from J, leaving 11 bases between. The CDR3 here is CASSEMTGLNTEAFF. The CDR3 nucleotides read TGTGCCAGCAGTGAGATGACAGGATTGAACACTGAAGCTTTCTTT.

This clonotype showed up just a few times. V and J are TRBV6-1 and TRBJ1-1, with D perhaps matching TRBD1 (5 bases). Germline CDR1 reads MNHNS; CDR2 reads SASEGT. V was pared by 7 bases and J by 5 bases, with 20 bases between. The length of the CDR3 is 15 residues. Written as DNA, the CDR3 is TGTGCCAGCAAGACCCGAACGGGGGAATGGACTGAAGCTTTCTTT. The encoded protein is CASKTRTGEWTEAFF.

CDR3 DNA: TGTGCCAGCAGTCCAGGGGTGACATACAATGAGCAGTTCTTC. Translation gives CASSPGVTYNEQFF. J is TRBJ2-1 and V is TRBV27, with TRBD1 as a possible D gene (6 bases). V gave up 5 bases and J gave up 4 bases, with 12 bases separating them. Germline V gives CDR1 MNHEY, CDR2 SMNVEV (reference sequence). This CDR3 spans 14 amino acids.

The genes are TRBV4-1 and TRBJ2-7, with D tentatively TRBD1 (6 bases). Between the trimmed V and J ends, which lost 1 base and 3 bases, there was a span of 22 bases. CDR3 size: 18 residues. Germline loops: CDR1 MGHRA, CDR2 YSYEKL. CDR3 protein: CASSQVGVKRRTDYEQYF. The CDR3 DNA is TGCGCCAGCAGCCAAGTAGGGGTTAAGCGGAGGACAGACTACGAGCAGTACTTC.

This clonotype has more than one count but fewer than ten. This rearrangement joins TRBV7-3 to TRBJ2-1; D may be TRBD1 (6 bases). Germline assignment: CDR1 SGHTA and CDR2 FQGTGA. This CDR3 is 15 amino acids long. Trimming removed 0 bases at V and 3 bases at J, with 9 bases between. The CDR3, as DNA: TGTGCCAGCAGCTTAACAGAGGGGGACTACAATGAGCAGTTCTTC. As protein: CASSLTEGDYNEQFF.

The chain joins TRBV7-9 to TRBJ2-7, with 7 nucleotides matching TRBD1. CDR1 and CDR2 (germline): SEHNR, FQNEAQ (reference sequence). The V gene end was trimmed by 5 bases and the J gene end by 2 bases; junction bases not matched to a gene: 6. This CDR3 is 14 amino acids long. As DNA, the CDR3 is TGTGCCAGCAGCCCCGACAGGGCCCCCTACGAGCAGTACTTC. It is translated as CASSPDRAPYEQYF.

This clonotype was observed a handful of times. The rearrangement links TRBV27 to TRBJ1-2, with 7 bases aligning to TRBD1. Germline V lookup: CDR1 MNHEY, CDR2 SMNVEV (reference sequence). After removal of 7 bases from V and 2 bases from J, the junction contained 10 bases not matched to a gene. The CDR3 is 15 amino acids. The CDR3 DNA follows: TGTGCCAGCATCCCCTTAGGGGGCGGCAACTATGGCTACACCTTC. Amino acid sequence: CASIPLGGGNYGYTF.

J is TRBJ2-5 and V is TRBV2; weak D call: TRBD1 (5 bases). The CDR3 totals 16 residues. V lost 10 bases to trimming and J lost 0 bases, with 21 bases between them. In germline, CDR1 is SNHLY, CDR2 FYNNEI. The CDR3 region has the DNA TGTGCCACCCCGAGGCCGAAGACAGATTACCAAGAGACCCAGTACTTC. Encoded protein: CATPRPKTDYQETQYF.

This clonotype has at least ten counts. This chain joins TRBV7-8 and TRBJ1-3; D gene unclear. The CDR3 is 16 residues long. Trimming left V 4 bases short and J 2 bases short, with 15 bases between. The germline gives CDR1 SGHVS, CDR2 FQNEAQ. CDR3: CASSSNPTPTGNTIYF. CDR3 nucleotide sequence: TGTGCCAGCAGCTCGAACCCAACACCTACTGGAAACACCATATATTTT.